The rows below give T cell receptor beta chains drawn from one sample of a study of OX40 agonist ivuxolimab in advanced cancers. This table comes from immunoSEQ multiplex PCR, and its TCRdb copy is limited to in-frame clones, with some not included. This sample carries 90,000 to 100,000 clones, roughly nine tenths of them seen once, and the ten largest clones take roughly 0.8%. This specimen was CD4+ or CD8+ T cells sorted from blood, taken in a trial of the OX40 agonist ivuxolimab. The receptors derive from an adult with an advanced solid tumor such as melanoma, head and neck, liver or kidney cancer. Both conserved end residues are trimmed from each CDR3.

v_call | cdr3_length | cdr3_aa
TRBV11-2 | 14 | ASSPSTGGSTGELF
TRBV10-3 | 13 | ATLTGQGMADTQY
TRBV7-7 | 14 | ASSLAGGQVGETQY
TRBV30 | 13 | AWSRTGASSYEQY
TRBV11-2 | 11 | ASREASINEQF
TRBV5-1 | 12 | ASSGGIGANVLT
TRBV29-1 | 10 | SAQTSPETQY
TRBV7-9 | 16 | ASSLGNAGSRNTGELF
TRBV4-2 | 16 | ASSQDEAAGGSNQPQH
TRBV5-1 | 15 | ASSRRTSETSTDTQY
TRBV7-8 | 14 | ASSFPGQGGNYGYT
TRBV11-2 | 13 | ASSLDRLAKDTQY
TRBV21-1 | 17 | ASSSRSGIKQGANGELF
TRBV4-1 | 14 | ASSLYAGTENEKLF
TRBV19 | 9 | AGGRPGISF
TRBV2 | 11 | ASSAVINTEAF
TRBV2 | 11 | ASSYNSYNEQF
TRBV7-9 | 11 | ASSAGTGGGYT
TRBV6-5 | 11 | ASSYSTGTEAF
TRBV7-9 | 12 | ASSLSGVNYGYT
TRBV5-5 | 15 | ASSLEGAGVYQETQY
TRBV7-9 | 9 | ASSRTVEAF
TRBV19 | 12 | ASSIDSDNSPLH
TRBV18 | 11 | ASSPPTEAEAF
TRBV30 | 11 | ACSTHSNQPQH
TRBV20-1 | 8 | SARGETQY
TRBV28 | 14 | ASSFPSGRARDTQY
TRBV19 | 15 | ASSMDPSGSNLNEQF
TRBV7-9 | 15 | ASSLTPQGVSNQPQH
TRBV4-2 | 14 | ASSQGASASLDEQY
TRBV4-1 | 14 | ASSQSPSGSYNEQF
TRBV28 | 11 | ASSYGNLYGYT
TRBV7-3 | 11 | ASSRTSSGEQF
TRBV11-2 | 14 | ASSLSSQREFDTQY
TRBV7-2 | 11 | ASSLGLRERAF
TRBV7-9 | 12 | ASGLQENTGELF
TRBV7-2 | 15 | ASSLTFNSGSLNEQF
TRBV28 | 13 | ASSFGGQPVREQY